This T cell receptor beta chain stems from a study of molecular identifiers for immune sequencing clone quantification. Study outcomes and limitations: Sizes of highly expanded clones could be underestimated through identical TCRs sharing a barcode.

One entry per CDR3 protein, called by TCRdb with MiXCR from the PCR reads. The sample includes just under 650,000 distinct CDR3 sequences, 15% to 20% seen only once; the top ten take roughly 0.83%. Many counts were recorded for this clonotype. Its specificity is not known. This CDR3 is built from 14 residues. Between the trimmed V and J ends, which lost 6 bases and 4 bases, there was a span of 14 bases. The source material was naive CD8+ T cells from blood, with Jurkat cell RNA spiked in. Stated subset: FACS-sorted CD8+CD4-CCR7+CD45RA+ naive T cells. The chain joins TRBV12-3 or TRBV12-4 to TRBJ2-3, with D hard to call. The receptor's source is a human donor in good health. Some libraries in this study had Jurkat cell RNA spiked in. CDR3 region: CASSSPDRPDTQYF. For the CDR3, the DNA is TGTGCCAGCAGCTCCCCTGATAGACCAGATACGCAGTATTTT.